Below, 10 T cell receptor beta chains from the same sample are listed, as sequenced in a study of blood T cell repertoires in COVID-19. TCRdb keeps only in-frame clones here, not all; method: immunoSEQ multiplex PCR. The sample holds a few hundred thousand clones, 89% seen once. Sequencing was done on a sample of peripheral blood. The source is an older woman with COVID-19, enrolled during active disease.

The chain links TRBV6-2 or TRBV6-3 to TRBJ1-2; a possible D gene is TRBD1 (6 bases). Germline V gene lookup returns CDR1 MNHEY and CDR2 SVGEGT. V dropped 5 bases and J dropped 0 bases, with 13 bases sitting between them. The CDR3 spans 15 residues. Here the CDR3 DNA reads TGTGCCAGCAGTGTTGGGTGGACAGCTAACTATGGCTACACCTTC. Its translation is CASSVGWTANYGYTF.

The chain joins TRBV3-1 (or the pseudogene TRBV3-2) to TRBJ2-3, with TRBD1 identical over 7 bases. The J segment lost 0 bases and the V segment lost 4 bases, leaving 10 bases of the junction unmatched. The CDR3 is made up of 17 amino acids. The germline CDR1 and CDR2 sequences are LGHDT and YNNKEL (reference sequence). The CDR3 region is CASSRRPGGTSTDTQYF. For the CDR3, the DNA is TGTGCCAGCAGCCGCCGACCAGGGGGTACTAGCACAGATACGCAGTATTTT.

The V gene is TRBV5-4, the J gene TRBJ2-3; TRBD2 aligns across 10 bases. In germline, CDR1 is SGHNT, CDR2 YYREEE (reference sequence). This CDR3 is built from 16 residues. V shed 9 bases and J 3 bases; nucleotides not matched to a gene: 13. CDR3 loop: CAIGTGTSVPTDTQYF. Written as DNA, the CDR3 is TGTGCCATCGGGACCGGGACTAGCGTCCCGACAGATACGCAGTATTTT.

This clone was recorded only once. V and J are TRBV6-5 and TRBJ1-2; D call uncertain. The germline V gene encodes CDR1 MNHEY and CDR2 SVGAGI. Trimming pared 0 bases from V and 4 bases from J, leaving 9 bases between. The CDR3 is made up of 14 amino acids. CDR3 sequence reads: CASSYSPSVYGYTF. The CDR3 DNA follows: TGTGCCAGCAGTTACTCGCCTAGCGTCTATGGCTACACCTTC.

The chain links TRBV5-1 to TRBJ1-1; TRBD1 matches at 8 bases. Germline V lookup: CDR1 SGHRS, CDR2 YFSETQ. V lost 4 bases, J lost 3 bases, and 5 bases stayed unmatched. The CDR3 loop spans 14 amino acids. The CDR3 loop is CASSNRTGHTEAFF. The CDR3 DNA is TGCGCCAGCAGCAACCGGACAGGGCACACTGAAGCTTTCTTT.

The chain uses TRBV11-2 and TRBJ2-2; TRBD2 matches 7 bases. Germline trimming cut 1 base from V and 5 bases from J; bases unmatched to any gene: 4. Germline V gene data show CDR1 as SGHAT and CDR2 as FQNNGV. The CDR3 is 15 amino acids. The CDR3 protein is CASSLVPAGTGELFF. In DNA, the CDR3 is TGTGCCAGCAGCTTAGTTCCAGCGGGGACCGGGGAGCTGTTTTTT.

The rearrangement uses TRBV29-1 and TRBJ2-3; 8 bases match TRBD1. J lost 0 bases, V lost 5 bases, and 4 bases had no gene match. The CDR3 loop spans 14 amino acids. CDR1 and CDR2 (germline): SQVTM, ANQGSEA. CDR3 DNA sequence: TGCAGCGTTAGCCGGGACAGGAGCACAGATACGCAGTATTTT. It codes for CSVSRDRSTDTQYF.

The chain employs TRBV10-3 and TRBJ2-5, with TRBD2 matching over 15 bases. The CDR3 is 19 residues long. Germline CDR1 ENHRY, CDR2 SYGVKD. J lost 0 bases, V lost 5 bases, and 10 bases had no gene match. CDR3: CAISNTPGLAGGYQETQYF. The CDR3 coding sequence is TGTGCCATCAGTAATACTCCGGGACTAGCGGGGGGTTACCAAGAGACCCAGTACTTC.

This clone was picked up a small number of times. J is TRBJ1-2 and V is TRBV30; 10 nucleotides align to TRBD1. The CDR3 is made up of 12 amino acids. V shed 8 bases and J 4 bases; nucleotides not matched to a gene: 4. From germline, CDR1 is GTSNPN and CDR2 SVGIG (reference sequence). The CDR3 region has the DNA TGTGCCGGGACAGGGGATGTCTATGGCTACACCTTC. This gives the protein CAGTGDVYGYTF.

The V gene is TRBV7-8, the J gene TRBJ2-7, with a possible D match to TRBD1 (5 bases). Germline lookup yields CDR1 SGHVS and CDR2 FQNEAQ. Trimming removed 0 bases at V and 0 bases at J, with 9 bases between. CDR3 length equals 15 residues. CDR3 DNA: TGTGCCAGCAGCTTAGCGAGACAGAACTCCTACGAGCAGTACTTC. Translating it yields CASSLARQNSYEQYF. Together with reference TRBV7-8 and TRBJ2-7, the CDR3 gives the full variable domain: GAGVSQSPRYKVAKRGQDVALRCDPISGHVSLFWYQQALGQGPEFLTYFQNEAQLDKSGLPSDRFFAERPEGSVSTLKIQRTQQEDSAVYLCASSLARQNSYEQYFGPGTRLTVT.